What follows describes a single T cell receptor (beta chain). The source of the sample is a study of blood T cells in healthy people across ages. Sample-barcoded 5' priming and a J-beta primer mix drove a second PCR of roughly 6 to 12 cycles. Each cDNA molecule, via a template-switch adaptor with 12 random nucleotides, was tagged. One entry per CDR3 protein results from TCRdb running MiXCR on the 5' RACE reads. The data contain under 1,000,000 distinct CDR3 sequences, around 45% of them singletons. Extraction yielded at least 5 micrograms of total RNA per sample. The germline gives CDR1 SGHRS, CDR2 YFSETQ. V lost 3 bases, J lost 2 bases, and 9 bases lay in between. The CDR3 extends over 14 amino acids.

The genes are TRBV5-1 and TRBJ2-1, with a weak D call TRBD1 (6 bases). The receptor's source is a man older than 75 in good health. Sample: blood. CDR3 nucleotide sequence: TGCGCCAGCAGCTCTGACAGGACCTACAATGAGCAGTTCTTC. The encoded protein is CASSSDRTYNEQFF.